This passage covers 21 T cell receptor beta chains from one sample sequenced in a study of T cell responses to AZD1222 COVID-19 vaccine. Some clones are missing from TCRdb's copy, which holds only in-frame ones; the method was immunoSEQ multiplex PCR. The sample yields over 110,000 clones, around 92% seen once. The sequencing used peripheral blood, collected after recovery from COVID-19. The receptor source for this set is an adult who had recovered from COVID-19.

The chain employs TRBV9 and TRBJ2-7; 9 bases are a match to TRBD1. V lost 2 bases, J lost 7 bases, and 10 bases stayed unmatched. The CDR3 consists of 15 residues. Germline V gene sequence: CDR1 SGDLS, CDR2 YYNGEE. The CDR3 DNA is TGTGCCAGCAGCGTGGAGGGGACAGGGTCTGAAGAGCAGTACTTC. Translation: CASSVEGTGSEEQYF.

The rearrangement links TRBV11-2 to TRBJ1-4; D is perhaps TRBD1 (6 bases). The CDR3 covers 14 residues. CDR1 is SGHAT and CDR2 is FQNNGV in the germline V gene. V shed 2 bases and J shed 10 bases, with 14 bases lying between them. CDR3 DNA sequence: TGTGCCAGCAGCTTAAGCAGGGGTAGGGCAAAACTGTTTTTT. Encoded protein: CASSLSRGRAKLFF.

V usage is TRBV10-3 and J usage is TRBJ2-7; D may correspond to TRBD1 or TRBD2 (5 bases each). CDR1 ENHRY and CDR2 SYGVKD come from the germline V gene. The CDR3 runs 12 residues. Trimming left V 11 bases short and J 6 bases short, with 17 bases between. CDR3 sequence: CASQGPSPEQYF. The DNA of the CDR3 is TGTGCCTCCCAGGGTCCTAGCCCCGAGCAGTACTTC.

The rearrangement uses TRBV19 and TRBJ2-7, with TRBD1 matching over 7 bases. V shed 8 bases, J shed 2 bases, and the junction held 6 bases outside the gene matches. CDR3 size: 13 residues. Per germline, CDR1 LNHDA and CDR2 SQIVND (reference sequence). The CDR3 DNA reads TGTGCCAGTGGCCGGGACAGCCCCTACGAGCAGTACTTC. Translating it yields CASGRDSPYEQYF.

This chain links TRBV7-8 with TRBJ1-4, with 9 bases fitting TRBD1. CDR1 and CDR2 (germline): SGHVS, FQNEAQ. J was trimmed by 7 bases and V by 5 bases; bases with no gene match: 5. The CDR3 is 14 amino acids. CDR3 in DNA: TGTGCCAGCAGCCGGGACAGGGCTACTGAAAAACTGTTTTTT. It specifies CASSRDRATEKLFF.

The V call is TRBV3-1 (or the pseudogene TRBV3-2), the J call TRBJ1-6, with D possibly TRBD1 on 6 matching bases. V lost 5 bases, J lost 5 bases, and 22 bases lay in between. CDR3 size: 18 residues. CDR1 LGHDT and CDR2 YNNKEL come from the germline V gene (reference sequence). CDR3: CASSRGDPIIHHNSPLHF. In DNA, the CDR3 is TGTGCCAGCAGCAGGGGGGATCCCATCATACATCATAATTCACCCCTCCACTTT.

The gene calls are TRBV6-4 and TRBJ2-1, with a possible D match to TRBD2 (6 bases). The V end lost 6 bases, the J end lost 0 bases, and 15 bases lay between the germline ends. The CDR3 is 16 residues long. CDR1 and CDR2 (germline): MRHNA, SNTAGT. The CDR3 is CASSTAREDSYNEQFF. CDR3 nucleotide sequence: TGTGCCAGCAGCACAGCGCGGGAAGACTCCTACAATGAGCAGTTCTTC.

V and J are TRBV7-2 and TRBJ2-1; no definite D call. The CDR3 extends over 15 amino acids. The germline CDR1 and CDR2 sequences are SGHTA and FQGNSA. Trimming shortened V by 0 bases and J by 0 bases, and 6 bases separated the two germline ends. This CDR3 is CASSLAMNSYNEQFF. For the CDR3, the DNA is TGTGCCAGCAGCTTAGCGATGAACTCCTACAATGAGCAGTTCTTC.

The rearrangement joins TRBV7-8 to TRBJ2-5; TRBD1 matches 10 bases. The CDR3 extends over 15 amino acids. V dropped 1 base and J dropped 6; count of bases not matched to a gene: 5. Germline V lookup: CDR1 SGHVS, CDR2 FQNEAQ. CDR3 nucleotides: TGTGCCAGCAGCTTAGAACCGGGACAGGGGAAGACCCAGTACTTC. Translating it yields CASSLEPGQGKTQYF.

V is TRBV6-1 and J is TRBJ1-6; D ambiguous. Per the germline V gene, CDR1 is MNHNS and CDR2 is SASEGT. The V end lost 1 base, the J end lost 4 bases, and 8 bases lay between the germline ends. The CDR3 extends over 15 amino acids. CDR3 residues: CASSEGAAYNSPLHF. CDR3 nucleotide sequence: TGTGCCAGCAGTGAAGGAGCAGCGTATAATTCACCCCTCCACTTT.

V and J are TRBV30 and TRBJ2-5, with unresolved D. With 4 bases removed from V and 2 bases from J, the gap between germline ends came to 5 bases. The CDR3 consists of 11 residues. Germline CDR1 GTSNPN, CDR2 SVGIG (reference sequence). Written as DNA, the CDR3 is TGTGCCTGGACGGGTCAAGAGACCCAGTACTTC. Translated: CAWTGQETQYF.

This clone was counted only a few times. The chain combines TRBV5-1 with TRBJ2-1, with 7 positions matching TRBD2. The V and J ends lost 4 bases and 1 base, in that order; junction bases with no gene match: 8. There are 16 residues in the CDR3. Germline CDR1 SGHRS, CDR2 YFSETQ. The CDR3 bases are TGCGCCAGCAGCCCCGGGCGGGAGAGGTCCTACAATGAGCAGTTCTTC. Its translation is CASSPGRERSYNEQFF.

V usage is TRBV6-1 and J usage is TRBJ2-7, with D perhaps matching TRBD1 or TRBD2 (5 bases each). Germline loops: CDR1 MNHNS, CDR2 SASEGT. The CDR3 contains 13 residues. V lost 0 bases, J lost 5 bases, and 8 bases lay in between. The CDR3 loop is CASSEARDDEQYF. CDR3 DNA: TGTGCCAGCAGTGAAGCCAGGGACGACGAGCAGTACTTC.

The rearrangement joins TRBV19 to TRBJ1-1; no definite D call. This CDR3 region has 16 residues. V was shortened by 7 bases and J by 7 bases, with 25 bases between the two germline ends. In germline, CDR1 is LNHDA, CDR2 SQIVND (reference sequence). For the CDR3, the DNA is TGTGCCAGTAACGGCCTCCGGATCAGCGCCCCGAATGAAGCTTTCTTT. Translation gives CASNGLRISAPNEAFF.

The chain is built from TRBV11-2 and TRBJ1-5, with TRBD1 matching 7 bases. Germline V gives CDR1 SGHAT, CDR2 FQNNGV. V was pared by 6 bases and J by 4 bases, with 6 bases of the junction left unmatched. The CDR3 is made up of 14 amino acids. The CDR3 reads CASSSSTGNQPQHF. As DNA, the CDR3 is TGTGCCAGCAGTTCATCGACAGGGAATCAGCCCCAGCATTTT.

The genes are TRBV30 and TRBJ2-7; possible D gene TRBD1, 5 bases. The CDR3 sequence is 12 residues long. Germline V CDR1 and CDR2: GTSNPN, SVGIG (reference sequence). Trimming stripped 3 bases from V and 6 bases from J, with 12 bases between. CDR3 sequence (DNA): TGTGCCTGGAGCCAGTCAGGGCCCGAGCAGTACTTC. This sequence encodes CAWSQSGPEQYF.

The V call is TRBV6-5, the J call TRBJ2-7; perhaps TRBD2 as D (5 bases). The V end lost 6 bases, the J end lost 6 bases, and 18 bases lay between the germline ends. Germline V gene data show CDR1 as MNHEY and CDR2 as SVGAGI. There are 14 residues in the CDR3. The CDR3 reads CASRIGLNNGEQYF. CDR3 bases: TGTGCCAGCAGAATAGGACTCAACAATGGCGAGCAGTACTTC.

Here the CDR3 DNA reads TGTGCAAGTCGCTCCCTGGACGCAGCAGGGGGGGAGCTGTTTTTT. It is translated as CASRSLDAAGGELFF. This chain connects TRBV12-2 to TRBJ2-2; TRBD1, the table's D call, lacks a check against the DNA. TRBV12-2 is a pseudogene. CDR3 size: 15 residues.

The V and J genes are TRBV5-6 and TRBJ2-5; D call uncertain. CDR3 length: 15 amino acids. Trimming cost V 4 bases and J 0 bases, with 13 bases left between them. CDR1 is SGHDT, CDR2 YYEEEE, per germline. CDR3 residues: CASSQTDGNQETQYF. As DNA, the CDR3 is TGTGCCAGCAGCCAAACGGACGGCAACCAAGAGACCCAGTACTTC.

The V gene is TRBV12-3 or TRBV12-4, the J gene TRBJ1-1; D is undetermined. The ends were cut back, 6 bases at V and 4 bases at J, with 9 bases in the middle. This CDR3 region has 12 residues. CDR3 DNA: TGTGCCAGCAGCGGACGGGGCACTGAAGCTTTCTTT. It codes for CASSGRGTEAFF.

The rearrangement joins TRBV18 to TRBJ2-7; D is ambiguous. This CDR3 spans 12 amino acids. Trimming stripped 3 bases from V and 3 bases from J, with 6 bases between. Looked up from germline, CDR1 is KGHSH and CDR2 is LQKENI. DNA of the CDR3: TGTGCCAGCTCACCGGGCCTCTACGAGCAGTACTTC. Protein product: CASSPGLYEQYF.